This T cell receptor (beta chain) is drawn from a study of blood T cell repertoires in COVID-19. Residents of under 25 US areas, aged about 18 to 89 years, made up the participants. Participants reported their clinical history, and cohort assignment relied on those reports. Per the germline V gene, CDR1 is MNHEY and CDR2 is SMNVEV (reference sequence). V gave up 6 bases and J gave up 3 bases, with 12 bases separating them. The CDR3 runs to 13 residues. In the original workflow: It was from reference gene primer amplification that nucleated cell counts were estimated. TCRdb's copy holds only in-frame clones and misses some; the assay was immunoSEQ multiplex PCR. That table furnishes V, J and clone size, whereas the DNA furnished D and trimming. The sample has some 48,000 clones, 78% seen once.

The receptor comes from a woman aged 45-65 years with acute COVID-19. The specimen sequenced was PBMCs or T cells enriched from blood (not recorded which). The chain carries TRBV27 and TRBJ2-7, with a tentative D call TRBD2 (6 bases). CDR3 sequence reads: CASRITGGYEQYF. The CDR3, as DNA: TGTGCCAGCAGAATAACCGGGGGCTACGAGCAGTACTTC.